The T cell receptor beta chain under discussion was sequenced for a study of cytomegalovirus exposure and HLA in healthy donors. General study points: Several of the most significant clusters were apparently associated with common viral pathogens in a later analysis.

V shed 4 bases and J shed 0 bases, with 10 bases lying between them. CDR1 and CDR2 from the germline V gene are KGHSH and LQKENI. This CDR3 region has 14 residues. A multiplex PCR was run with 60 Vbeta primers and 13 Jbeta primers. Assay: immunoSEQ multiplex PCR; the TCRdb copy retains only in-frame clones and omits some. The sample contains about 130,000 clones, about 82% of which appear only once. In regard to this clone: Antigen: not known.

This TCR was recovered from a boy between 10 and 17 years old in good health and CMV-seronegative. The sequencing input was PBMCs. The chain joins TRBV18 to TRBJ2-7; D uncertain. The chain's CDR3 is CASSRALSSYEQYF. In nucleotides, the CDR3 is TGTGCCAGCTCACGGGCGTTGAGCTCCTACGAGCAGTACTTC.